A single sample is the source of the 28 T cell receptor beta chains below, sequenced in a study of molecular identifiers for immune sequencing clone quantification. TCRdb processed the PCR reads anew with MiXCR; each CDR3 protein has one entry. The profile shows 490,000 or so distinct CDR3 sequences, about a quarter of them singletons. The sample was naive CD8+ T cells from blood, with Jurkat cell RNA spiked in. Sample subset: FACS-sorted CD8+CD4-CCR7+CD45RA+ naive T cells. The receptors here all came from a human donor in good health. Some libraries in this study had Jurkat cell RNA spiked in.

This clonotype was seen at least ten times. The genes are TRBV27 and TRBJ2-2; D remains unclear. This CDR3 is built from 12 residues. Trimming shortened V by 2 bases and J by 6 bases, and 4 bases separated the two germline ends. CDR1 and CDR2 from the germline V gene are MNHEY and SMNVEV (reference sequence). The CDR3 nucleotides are TGTGCCAGCAGTTTAGGGTCCGGGGAGCTGTTTTTT. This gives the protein CASSLGSGELFF.

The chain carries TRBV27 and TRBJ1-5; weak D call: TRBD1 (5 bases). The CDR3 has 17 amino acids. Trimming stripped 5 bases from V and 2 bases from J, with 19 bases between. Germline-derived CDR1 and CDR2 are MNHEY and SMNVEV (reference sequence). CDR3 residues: CASSPPPREGGNQPQHF. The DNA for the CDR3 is TGTGCCAGCAGTCCCCCCCCCAGGGAAGGTGGCAATCAGCCCCAGCATTTT.

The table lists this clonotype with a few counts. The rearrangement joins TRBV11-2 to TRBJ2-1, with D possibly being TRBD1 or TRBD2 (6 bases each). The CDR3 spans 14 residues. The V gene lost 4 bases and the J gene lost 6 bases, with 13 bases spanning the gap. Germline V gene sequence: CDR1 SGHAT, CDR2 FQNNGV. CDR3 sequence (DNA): TGTGCCAGCAGCTCCGTAGGGGGGATCAATGAGCAGTTCTTC. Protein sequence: CASSSVGGINEQFF.

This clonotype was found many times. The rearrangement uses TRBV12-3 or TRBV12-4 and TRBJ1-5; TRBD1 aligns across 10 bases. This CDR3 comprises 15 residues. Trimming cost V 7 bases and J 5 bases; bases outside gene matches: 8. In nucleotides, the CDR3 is TGTGCCAGCACCGTCGGACAGGGGGTGTATCAGCCCCAGCATTTT. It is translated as CASTVGQGVYQPQHF.

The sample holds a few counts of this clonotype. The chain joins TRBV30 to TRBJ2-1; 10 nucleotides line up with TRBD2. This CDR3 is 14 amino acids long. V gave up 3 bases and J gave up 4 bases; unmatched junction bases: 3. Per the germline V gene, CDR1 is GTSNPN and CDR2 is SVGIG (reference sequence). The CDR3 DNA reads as TGTGCCTGGAGATGGACTAGCGGTTACAATGAGCAGTTCTTC. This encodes CAWRWTSGYNEQFF.

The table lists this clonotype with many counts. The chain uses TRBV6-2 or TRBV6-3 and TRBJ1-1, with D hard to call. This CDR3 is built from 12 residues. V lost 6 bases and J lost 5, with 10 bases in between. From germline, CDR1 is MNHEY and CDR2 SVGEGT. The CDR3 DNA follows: TGTGCCAGCAGAGGAGGGAGGACTGAAGCTTTCTTT. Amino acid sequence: CASRGGRTEAFF.

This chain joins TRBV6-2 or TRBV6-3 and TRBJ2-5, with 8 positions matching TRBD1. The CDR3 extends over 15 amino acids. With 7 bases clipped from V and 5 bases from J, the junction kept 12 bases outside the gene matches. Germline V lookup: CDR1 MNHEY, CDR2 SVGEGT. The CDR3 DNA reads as TGTGCCAGCAAGCATCGGACAGGGTTAGAGGAGACCCAGTACTTC. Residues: CASKHRTGLEETQYF.

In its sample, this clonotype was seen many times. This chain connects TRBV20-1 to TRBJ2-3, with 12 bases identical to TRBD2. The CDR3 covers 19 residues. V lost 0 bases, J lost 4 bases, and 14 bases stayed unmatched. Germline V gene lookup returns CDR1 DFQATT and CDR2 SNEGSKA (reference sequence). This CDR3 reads CSARDLAGGPGGLADTQYF. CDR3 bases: TGCAGTGCTAGAGATCTAGCGGGAGGGCCTGGTGGGTTGGCAGATACGCAGTATTTT.

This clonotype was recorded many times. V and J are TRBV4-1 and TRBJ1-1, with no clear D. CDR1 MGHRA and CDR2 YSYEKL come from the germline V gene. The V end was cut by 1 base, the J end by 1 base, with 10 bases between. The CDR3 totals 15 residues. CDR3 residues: CASSQAPDSNTEAFF. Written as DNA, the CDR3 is TGCGCCAGCAGCCAAGCCCCAGATTCGAACACTGAAGCTTTCTTT.

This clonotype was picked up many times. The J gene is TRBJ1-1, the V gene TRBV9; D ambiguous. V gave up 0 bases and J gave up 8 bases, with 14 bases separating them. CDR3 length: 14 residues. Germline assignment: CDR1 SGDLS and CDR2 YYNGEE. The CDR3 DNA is TGTGCCAGCAGCGTAGATACATTCCCCGGGGAAGCTTTCTTT. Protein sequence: CASSVDTFPGEAFF.

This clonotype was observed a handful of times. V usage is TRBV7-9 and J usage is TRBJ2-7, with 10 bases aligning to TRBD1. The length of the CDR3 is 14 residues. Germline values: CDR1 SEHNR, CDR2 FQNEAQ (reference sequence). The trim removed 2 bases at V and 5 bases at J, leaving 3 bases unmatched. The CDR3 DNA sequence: TGTGCCAGCAGCTTAACGACAGGGGGCCACGAGCAGTACTTC. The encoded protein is CASSLTTGGHEQYF.

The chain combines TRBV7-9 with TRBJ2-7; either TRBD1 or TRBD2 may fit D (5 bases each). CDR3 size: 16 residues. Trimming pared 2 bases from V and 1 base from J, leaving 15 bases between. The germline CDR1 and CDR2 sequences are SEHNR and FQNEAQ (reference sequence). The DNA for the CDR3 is TGTGCCAGCAGCTTATCGCCGGGGCACATATCCTACGAGCAGTACTTC. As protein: CASSLSPGHISYEQYF. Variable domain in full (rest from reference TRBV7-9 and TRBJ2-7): DTGVSQNPRHKITKRGQNVTFRCDPISEHNRLYWYRQTLGQGPEFLTYFQNEAQLEKSRLLSDRFSAERPKGSFSTLEIQRTEQGDSAMYLCASSLSPGHISYEQYFGPGTRLTVT.

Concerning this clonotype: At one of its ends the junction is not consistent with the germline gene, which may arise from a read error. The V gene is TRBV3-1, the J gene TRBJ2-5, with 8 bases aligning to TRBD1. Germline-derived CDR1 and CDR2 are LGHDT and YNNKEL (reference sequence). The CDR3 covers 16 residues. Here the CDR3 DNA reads TGTGCCAGCAGCCGGACCGGGACAGGCATCCAAGGGACCCAGTACTTC. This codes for CASSRTGTGIQGTQYF.

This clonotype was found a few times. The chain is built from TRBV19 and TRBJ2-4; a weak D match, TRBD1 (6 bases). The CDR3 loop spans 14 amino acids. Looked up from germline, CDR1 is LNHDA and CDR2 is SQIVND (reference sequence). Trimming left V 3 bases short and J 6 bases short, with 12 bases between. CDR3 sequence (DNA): TGTGCCAGTAGTATCGGGCCAGGGGTAAACATTCAGTACTTC. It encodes CASSIGPGVNIQYF.

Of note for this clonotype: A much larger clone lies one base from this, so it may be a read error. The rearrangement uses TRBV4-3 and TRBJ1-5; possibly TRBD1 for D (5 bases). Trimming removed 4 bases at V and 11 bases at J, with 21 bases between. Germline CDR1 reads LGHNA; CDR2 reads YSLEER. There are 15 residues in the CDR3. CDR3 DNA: TGCGCCAGCAGCCCCGAGACAGCTACCCTGGGGACCCAGCATTTT. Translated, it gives CASSPETATLGTQHF.

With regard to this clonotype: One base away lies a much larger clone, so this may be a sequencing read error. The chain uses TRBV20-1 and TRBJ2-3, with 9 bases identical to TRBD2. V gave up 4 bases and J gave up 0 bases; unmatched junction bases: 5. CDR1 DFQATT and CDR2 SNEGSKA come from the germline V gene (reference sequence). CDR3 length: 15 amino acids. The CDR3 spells CSAIKRGASTDTQYF. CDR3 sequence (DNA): TGCAGTGCTATTAAGCGGGGGGCCAGCACAGATACGCAGTATTTT.

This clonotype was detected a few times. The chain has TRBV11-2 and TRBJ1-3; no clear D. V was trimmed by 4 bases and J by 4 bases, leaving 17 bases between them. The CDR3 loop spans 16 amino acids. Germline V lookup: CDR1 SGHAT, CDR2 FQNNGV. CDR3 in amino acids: CASSSLAEPTGNTIYF. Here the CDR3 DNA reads TGTGCCAGCAGCTCCCTGGCAGAGCCGACCGGAAACACCATATATTTT.

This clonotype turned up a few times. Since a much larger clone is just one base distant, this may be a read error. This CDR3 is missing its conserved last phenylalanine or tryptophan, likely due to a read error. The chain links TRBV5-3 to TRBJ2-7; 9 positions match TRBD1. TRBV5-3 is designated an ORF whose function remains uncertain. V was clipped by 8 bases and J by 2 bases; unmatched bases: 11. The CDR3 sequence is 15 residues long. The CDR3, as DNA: TGTGCCAGCAGCCCCTTCGGACAGGGGACCTACGAGCAGTACTCC. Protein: CASSPFGQGTYEQYS.

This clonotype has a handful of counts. The CDR3 DNA reads TGTGCCAGCAGTGTTCCCGCGGGGGGCAGGATGAACACTGAAGCTTTCTTT. This translates into CASSVPAGGRMNTEAFF. The chain is built from TRBV6-2 or TRBV6-3 and TRBJ1-1; a possible D gene is TRBD1 (6 bases). This CDR3 is built from 17 residues. Per the germline V gene, CDR1 is MNHEY and CDR2 is SVGEGT. Trimming pared 5 bases from V and 0 bases from J, leaving 19 bases between.

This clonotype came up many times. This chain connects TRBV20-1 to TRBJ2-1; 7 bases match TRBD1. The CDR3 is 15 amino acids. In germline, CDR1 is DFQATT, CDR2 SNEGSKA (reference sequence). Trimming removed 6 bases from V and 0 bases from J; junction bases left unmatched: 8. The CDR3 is CSANTGETSYNEQFF. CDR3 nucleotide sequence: TGCAGTGCCAACACAGGGGAAACCTCCTACAATGAGCAGTTCTTC.

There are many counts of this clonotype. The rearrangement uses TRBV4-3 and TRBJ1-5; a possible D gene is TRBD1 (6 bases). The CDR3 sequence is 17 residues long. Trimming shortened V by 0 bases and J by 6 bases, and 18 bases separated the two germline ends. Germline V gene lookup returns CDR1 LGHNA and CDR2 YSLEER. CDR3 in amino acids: CASSQDLIGGGGQPQHF. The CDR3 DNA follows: TGCGCCAGCAGCCAAGATCTCATTGGGGGGGGCGGTCAGCCCCAGCATTTT.

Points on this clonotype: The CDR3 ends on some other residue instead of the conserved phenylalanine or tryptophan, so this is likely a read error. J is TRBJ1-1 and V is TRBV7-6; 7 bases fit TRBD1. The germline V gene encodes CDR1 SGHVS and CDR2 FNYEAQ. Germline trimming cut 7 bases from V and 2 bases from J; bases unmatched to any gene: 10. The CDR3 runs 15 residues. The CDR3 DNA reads TGTGCCAGCACCCACCCCGGGACAGTTAACACTGAAGCTTTCCTT. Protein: CASTHPGTVNTEAFL.

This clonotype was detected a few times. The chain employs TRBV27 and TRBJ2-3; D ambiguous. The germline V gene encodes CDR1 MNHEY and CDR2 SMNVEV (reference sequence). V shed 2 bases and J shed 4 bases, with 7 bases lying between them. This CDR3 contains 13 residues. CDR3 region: CASSLRAPDTQYF. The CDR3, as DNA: TGTGCCAGCAGTTTAAGGGCCCCAGATACGCAGTATTTT.

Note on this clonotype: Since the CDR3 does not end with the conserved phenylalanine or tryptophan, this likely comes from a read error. The CDR3 bases are TGCAGTGGGACAGCCACCAGCCCTCCCTACGAGCAGTACTAC. Amino acids: CSGTATSPPYEQYY. The chain is built from TRBV20-1 and TRBJ2-7, with a tentative D call TRBD1 (6 bases). The CDR3 spans 14 residues. Trimming took 7 bases from V and 2 from J, leaving 18 bases between them. Germline values: CDR1 DFQATT, CDR2 SNEGSKA (reference sequence).

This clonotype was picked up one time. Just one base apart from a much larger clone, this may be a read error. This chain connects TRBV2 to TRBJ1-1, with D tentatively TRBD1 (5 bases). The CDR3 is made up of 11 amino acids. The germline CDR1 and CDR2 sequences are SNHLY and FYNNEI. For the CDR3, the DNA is TGTGCCTGCAGTGGGACGTATGAAGCTTTCTTT. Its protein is CACSGTYEAFF.

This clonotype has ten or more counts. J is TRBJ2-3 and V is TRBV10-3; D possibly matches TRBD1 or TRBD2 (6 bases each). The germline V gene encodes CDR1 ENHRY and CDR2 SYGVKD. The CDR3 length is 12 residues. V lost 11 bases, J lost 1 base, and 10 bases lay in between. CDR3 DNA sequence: TGTGCCGGGGGCGGGGGCACAGATACGCAGTATTTT. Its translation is CAGGGGTDTQYF.

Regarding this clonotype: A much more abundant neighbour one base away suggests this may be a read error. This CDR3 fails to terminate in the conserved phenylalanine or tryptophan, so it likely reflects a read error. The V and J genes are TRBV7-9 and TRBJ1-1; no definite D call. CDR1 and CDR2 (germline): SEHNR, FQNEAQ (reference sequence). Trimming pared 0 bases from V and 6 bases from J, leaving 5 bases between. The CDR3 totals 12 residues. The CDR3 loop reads CASSLAPSEAFL. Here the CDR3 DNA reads TGTGCCAGCAGCTTAGCTCCCTCTGAAGCTTTCCTT.

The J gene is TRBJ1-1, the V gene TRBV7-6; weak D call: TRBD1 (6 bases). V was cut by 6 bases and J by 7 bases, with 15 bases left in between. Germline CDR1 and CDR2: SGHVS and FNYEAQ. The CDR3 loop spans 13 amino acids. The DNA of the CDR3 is TGTGCCAGCAGACGATCAACAGGGTATGAAGCTTTCTTT. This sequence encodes CASRRSTGYEAFF.